These 21 T cell receptor beta chains were sequenced from one sample in a study of T cells after somatic rescue of genetic block. This table comes from immunoSEQ multiplex PCR, and its TCRdb copy is limited to in-frame clones, with some not included. The sample yields 68,000 or so clones, around 90% seen once. The specimen was peripheral blood mononuclear cells (PBMCs). These receptors all stem from a man in his forties.

The chain combines TRBV4-2 with TRBJ2-3; 8 nucleotides match TRBD2. The length of the CDR3 is 17 residues. Germline V gene lookup returns CDR1 LGHNA and CDR2 YNFKEQ. J gave up 2 bases and V 3 bases, and 10 bases lay outside the gene matches. CDR3 sequence reads: CASSQAGGRGPTDTQYF. Written as DNA, the CDR3 is TGTGCCAGCAGCCAGGCGGGAGGTCGGGGACCCACAGATACGCAGTATTTT.

V is TRBV2 and J is TRBJ2-3; 8 positions match TRBD2. The V and J ends lost 3 bases and 4 bases, in that order; junction bases with no gene match: 6. Per the germline V gene, CDR1 is SNHLY and CDR2 is FYNNEI. This CDR3 comprises 15 residues. The CDR3 DNA reads as TGTGCCAGCAGTGAGGGACTAGATGTCCCAGATACGCAGTATTTT. Protein sequence: CASSEGLDVPDTQYF.

V gene TRBV7-2 combines with J gene TRBJ2-3; no clear D. V lost 6 bases and J lost 0, with 7 bases in between. The CDR3 sequence is 13 residues long. Germline V lookup: CDR1 SGHTA, CDR2 FQGNSA. CDR3 loop: CASRSSSTDTQYF. As DNA, the CDR3 is TGTGCCAGCAGGTCCTCTAGCACAGATACGCAGTATTTT.

This chain joins TRBV5-1 and TRBJ1-4, with 7 bases aligning to TRBD1. V shed 6 bases and J 3 bases; nucleotides not matched to a gene: 5. The CDR3 is 14 residues long. CDR1 SGHRS and CDR2 YFSETQ come from the germline V gene. CDR3 sequence (DNA): TGCGCCAGCAAGGGGGGACAGTCTAATGAAAAACTGTTTTTT. Protein product: CASKGGQSNEKLFF. The full variable domain, in which reference TRBV5-1 and TRBJ1-4 provide the parts outside the CDR3, is KAGVTQTPRYLIKTRGQQVTLSCSPISGHRSVSWYQQTPGQGLQFLFEYFSETQRNKGNFPGRFSGRQFSNSRSEMNVSTLELGDSALYLCASKGGQSNEKLFFGSGTQLSVL.

This rearrangement joins TRBV28 to TRBJ2-2; D remains unclear. The CDR3 is made up of 13 amino acids. V lost 5 bases to trimming and J lost 2 bases, with 6 bases between them. Germline V gene data show CDR1 as MDHEN and CDR2 as SYDVKM. CDR3 amino acids: CASSSSNTGELFF. The CDR3 DNA sequence: TGTGCCAGCAGTAGCAGCAACACCGGGGAGCTGTTTTTT.

The chain employs TRBV18 and TRBJ1-1; 8 positions match TRBD1. The CDR3 consists of 13 residues. In germline, CDR1 is KGHSH, CDR2 LQKENI. Trimming at V came to 2 bases and at J to 6 bases, leaving 2 bases not matched to a gene. CDR3 nucleotides: TGTGCCAGCTCACCAAGGACAGGGCCTGAAGCTTTCTTT. Encoded protein: CASSPRTGPEAFF.

The chain carries TRBV19 and TRBJ2-3; D is possibly TRBD1 (6 bases). CDR1 is LNHDA and CDR2 is SQIVND in the germline V gene (reference sequence). The CDR3 runs 14 residues. The V end lost 6 bases, the J end lost 4 bases, and 14 bases lay between the germline ends. The DNA of the CDR3 is TGTGCCAGTAGGGCAGGGGCCCGCGCAGATACGCAGTATTTT. This sequence encodes CASRAGARADTQYF.

This clone has a single count. The rearrangement joins TRBV7-9 to TRBJ2-5; weak D call: TRBD2 (6 bases). This CDR3 has 14 amino acids. V gave up 7 bases and J gave up 1 base, with 13 bases separating them. Germline assignment: CDR1 SEHNR and CDR2 FQNEAQ (reference sequence). CDR3 protein: CASTTRLGQETQYF. The CDR3 DNA is TGTGCCAGCACCACCCGACTAGGCCAAGAGACCCAGTACTTC.

In this sample, this clone turned up once. The rearrangement uses TRBV14 and TRBJ2-1, with D uncertain. Germline V gene data show CDR1 as SGHDN and CDR2 as FVKESK. V shed 4 bases and J shed 2 bases, with 6 bases lying between them. CDR3 length: 13 amino acids. The CDR3 DNA sequence: TGTGCCAGCAGCCCTGGAGCCTACAATGAGCAGTTCTTC. Its protein product is CASSPGAYNEQFF.

The chain links TRBV18 to TRBJ2-5, with TRBD1 matching 9 bases. This CDR3 contains 14 residues. CDR1 is KGHSH, CDR2 LQKENI, per germline. V dropped 1 base and J dropped 3; count of bases not matched to a gene: 0. The CDR3 loop reads CASSPRTGEETQYF. The CDR3 DNA follows: TGTGCCAGCTCACCACGGACAGGGGAAGAGACCCAGTACTTC. Looking up the rest from reference TRBV18 and TRBJ2-5 gives the full variable domain: NAGVMQNPRHLVRRRGQEARLRCSPMKGHSHVYWYRQLPEEGLKFMVYLQKENIIDESGMPKERFSAEFPKEGPSILRIQQVVRGDSAAYFCASSPRTGEETQYFGPGTRLLVL.

This clone has only a few counts. This rearrangement joins TRBV7-9 to TRBJ1-5; no reliable D call. This CDR3 has 14 residues. The germline CDR1 and CDR2 sequences are SEHNR and FQNEAQ (reference sequence). V lost 6 bases to trimming and J lost 3 bases, with 12 bases between them. Here the CDR3 reads CASSSDGNNQPQHF. In DNA, the CDR3 is TGTGCCAGCAGTTCGGACGGGAACAATCAGCCCCAGCATTTT.

The V call is TRBV27, the J call TRBJ2-5; D not certain. CDR3 length: 14 amino acids. V lost 4 bases and J lost 6, with 15 bases in between. From germline, CDR1 is MNHEY and CDR2 SMNVEV (reference sequence). The CDR3 region has the DNA TGTGCCAGCAGTTCGATTCAAAGCAAGCAGACCCAGTACTTC. This translates into CASSSIQSKQTQYF.

The rearrangement joins TRBV2 to TRBJ1-5; D is ambiguous. This CDR3 is built from 15 residues. V lost 4 bases and J lost 7, with 17 bases in between. Germline CDR1 is SNHLY and CDR2 is FYNNEI. In nucleotides, the CDR3 is TGTGCCAGCAGTGGTCGGGCGGGAACCCTACAGCCCCAGCATTTT. Its protein is CASSGRAGTLQPQHF.

The rearrangement links TRBV6-5 to TRBJ1-5, with a tentative D call TRBD1 (5 bases). V was cut by 4 bases and J by 4 bases, with 11 bases left in between. The germline V gene encodes CDR1 MNHEY and CDR2 SVGAGI. The CDR3 runs 14 residues. The CDR3 loop is CASSWSGLNQPQHF. DNA for the CDR3: TGTGCCAGCAGTTGGTCAGGGCTAAATCAGCCCCAGCATTTT.

This chain links TRBV4-1 with TRBJ2-5; 8 bases map to TRBD2. The J segment lost 2 bases and the V segment lost 0 bases, leaving 5 bases of the junction unmatched. CDR1 is MGHRA, CDR2 YSYEKL, per germline. This CDR3 region has 16 residues. The CDR3 sequence is CASSQETGGLQETQYF. CDR3 bases: TGCGCCAGCAGCCAAGAGACGGGAGGGCTTCAAGAGACCCAGTACTTC.

V usage is TRBV29-1 and J usage is TRBJ2-7; weak D call: TRBD2 (6 bases). The CDR3 length is 13 residues. V dropped 4 bases and J dropped 0 bases, with 10 bases sitting between them. Per germline, CDR1 SQVTM and CDR2 ANQGSEA. The CDR3 here is CSVAAGISYEQYF. Here the CDR3 DNA reads TGCAGCGTTGCTGCGGGGATCTCCTACGAGCAGTACTTC.

The chain links TRBV27 to TRBJ1-2; weak D call: TRBD1 (6 bases). Looked up from germline, CDR1 is MNHEY and CDR2 is SMNVEV (reference sequence). The CDR3 consists of 14 residues. V lost 3 bases, J lost 5 bases, and 13 bases lay in between. This CDR3 is CASSFRGPNYGYTF. The CDR3 DNA sequence: TGTGCCAGCAGTTTCAGGGGCCCCAATTATGGCTACACCTTC.

This rearrangement joins TRBV9 to TRBJ1-1; no firm D call. CDR1 is SGDLS and CDR2 is YYNGEE in the germline V gene. Trimming took 0 bases from V and 3 from J, leaving 9 bases between them. The length of the CDR3 is 14 residues. This CDR3 reads CASSVGLAYTEAFF. CDR3 nucleotides: TGTGCCAGCAGCGTAGGGTTGGCTTACACTGAAGCTTTCTTT.

V usage is TRBV19 and J usage is TRBJ1-5, with a tentative D call TRBD1 (5 bases). Per the germline V gene, CDR1 is LNHDA and CDR2 is SQIVND (reference sequence). The length of the CDR3 is 15 residues. The ends were cut back, 6 bases at V and 6 bases at J, with 18 bases in the middle. The chain's CDR3 is CASRSRGGYIQPQHF. The CDR3 DNA reads TGTGCCAGTAGATCTAGGGGAGGGTATATTCAGCCCCAGCATTTT.

The chain recombines TRBV18 with TRBJ2-7; 9 bases fit TRBD2. The V segment lost 3 bases and the J segment 4 bases; nucleotides outside the gene matches: 4. In germline, CDR1 is KGHSH, CDR2 LQKENI. This CDR3 comprises 14 residues. CDR3 residues: CASSPGAGGYEQYF. As DNA, the CDR3 is TGTGCCAGCTCACCTGGAGCGGGGGGTTACGAGCAGTACTTC.

The chain is built from TRBV14 and TRBJ2-3; TRBD2 matches 8 bases. The V gene's germline CDR1 is SGHDN and CDR2 FVKESK. The CDR3 runs to 16 residues. V lost 4 bases to trimming and J lost 6 bases; unmatched junction nucleotides: 12. The CDR3 DNA is TGTGCCAGCAGCCTCATCCCGGGACTAGGTTTCGATACGCAGTATTTT. It encodes CASSLIPGLGFDTQYF.